The present T cell receptor beta chain was sequenced within a study of T cells in Graves' hyperthyroidism and ophthalmopathy. The CDR3 has 15 amino acids. Between the trimmed V and J ends, which lost 3 bases and 6 bases, there was a span of 18 bases. Germline V gene lookup returns CDR1 MNHEY and CDR2 SMNVEV (reference sequence). This clonotype came up many times. Its specificity is not known. Individuals with ophthalmopathy presented a Clinical Activity Score of at least 3, a NOSPECS grade of at least 4 and a duration under 3 months. Diagnoses were established using clinical symptoms, serum thyroxine and TRAb, thyroid ultrasound and orbital computed tomography. Study-wide results and caveats: Most thyroid clonotypes expanded above 0.001 were also detected in blood.

RNA transcripts served as the template for amplifying TCR beta CDR3 regions. HTBI primers were the set used in a first-round RT-PCR of the TCR CDR3. TCRdb itself ran the multiplex PCR reads through MiXCR, one entry per CDR3 protein. The sample consists of 500,000 or so distinct CDR3 sequences, under 20% of them appearing once. The rearrangement links TRBV27 to TRBJ2-7, with a possible D match to TRBD1 (6 bases). The sequence was obtained from a woman aged 18-29 years with Graves' ophthalmopathy. Sample: blood. CDR3 nucleotides: TGTGCCAGCAGTTTGGTGTACACAGGGAAAGGCGAGCAGTACTTC. Its translation: CASSLVYTGKGEQYF.